The 3 T cell receptor beta chains given below trace back to one sample, sequenced in a study of monozygotic twins with cystic fibrosis. Here immunoSEQ multiplex PCR was the method, and the copy in TCRdb shows in-frame clones only, minus some. The sample records 15,000 to 20,000 clones, roughly 96% being singletons. The sequenced sample consisted of blood. The receptors stem from a girl under 10 years old with cystic fibrosis.

This clone was picked up one time. The V gene is TRBV15, the J gene TRBJ1-4, with D perhaps TRBD1 (5 bases). CDR3 size: 16 residues. Germline-derived CDR1 and CDR2 are LNHNV and YYDKDF (reference sequence). V was clipped by 2 bases and J by 4 bases, with 14 bases between them. The CDR3 DNA sequence: TGTGCCACCAGCAGATGGACACGGAACAATAATGAAAAACTGTTTTTT. Its translation: CATSRWTRNNNEKLFF.

CDR3 DNA: TGCGCCAGCACCGACAGGGGGCTAGCTTCCTACGAGCAGTACTTC. It encodes CASTDRGLASYEQYF. The rearrangement links TRBV5-1 to TRBJ2-7, with TRBD1 matching 10 bases. The CDR3 spans 15 residues. V lost 6 bases and J lost 1; bases outside the gene matches: 7. Germline V gives CDR1 SGHRS, CDR2 YFSETQ.

The CDR3: CSVEARWSYNEQFF. DNA of the CDR3: TGCAGCGTTGAAGCGCGGTGGTCCTACAATGAGCAGTTCTTC. This chain joins TRBV29-1 and TRBJ2-1, with unresolved D. The germline gives CDR1 SQVTM, CDR2 ANQGSEA. Trimming took 1 base from V and 1 from J, leaving 8 bases between them. The CDR3 runs to 14 residues.